The T cell receptor beta chain described here comes from a study of T cells in Graves' hyperthyroidism and ophthalmopathy. In the study overall: Specimen type is peripheral blood, collected at initial diagnosis prior to any treatment. General study points: Ophthalmopathy was model-predicted a median approximately six months pre-onset.

For this clonotype: The antigen remains undetermined.

CDR3 length equals 17 residues. V lost 4 bases, J lost 0 bases, and 15 bases lay in between. Germline V lookup: CDR1 KGHSH, CDR2 LQKENI. From RNA transcripts, TCR beta CDR3 regions were amplified. The HTBI primer set drove a first-round RT-PCR of the TCR CDR3. TCRdb redid the calling of the multiplex PCR reads with MiXCR, one entry per CDR3 protein. Of a few hundred thousand distinct CDR3 sequences in the sample, approximately 15% are singletons; the top ten hold over 11%. For the diagnoses, clinical symptoms, serum thyroxine and TRAb, thyroid ultrasound and orbital computed tomography were used. About 9.4 ml fresh peripheral blood yielded the PBMCs.

This chain links TRBV18 with TRBJ2-2; a possible D gene is TRBD1 (5 bases). Sequencing used blood. This receptor was taken from a woman aged 40-49 years with Graves' hyperthyroidism. In DNA, the CDR3 is TGTGCCAGCTCACGTCACCCGTTGACAGCGAACACCGGGGAGCTGTTTTTT. Encoded protein: CASSRHPLTANTGELFF.